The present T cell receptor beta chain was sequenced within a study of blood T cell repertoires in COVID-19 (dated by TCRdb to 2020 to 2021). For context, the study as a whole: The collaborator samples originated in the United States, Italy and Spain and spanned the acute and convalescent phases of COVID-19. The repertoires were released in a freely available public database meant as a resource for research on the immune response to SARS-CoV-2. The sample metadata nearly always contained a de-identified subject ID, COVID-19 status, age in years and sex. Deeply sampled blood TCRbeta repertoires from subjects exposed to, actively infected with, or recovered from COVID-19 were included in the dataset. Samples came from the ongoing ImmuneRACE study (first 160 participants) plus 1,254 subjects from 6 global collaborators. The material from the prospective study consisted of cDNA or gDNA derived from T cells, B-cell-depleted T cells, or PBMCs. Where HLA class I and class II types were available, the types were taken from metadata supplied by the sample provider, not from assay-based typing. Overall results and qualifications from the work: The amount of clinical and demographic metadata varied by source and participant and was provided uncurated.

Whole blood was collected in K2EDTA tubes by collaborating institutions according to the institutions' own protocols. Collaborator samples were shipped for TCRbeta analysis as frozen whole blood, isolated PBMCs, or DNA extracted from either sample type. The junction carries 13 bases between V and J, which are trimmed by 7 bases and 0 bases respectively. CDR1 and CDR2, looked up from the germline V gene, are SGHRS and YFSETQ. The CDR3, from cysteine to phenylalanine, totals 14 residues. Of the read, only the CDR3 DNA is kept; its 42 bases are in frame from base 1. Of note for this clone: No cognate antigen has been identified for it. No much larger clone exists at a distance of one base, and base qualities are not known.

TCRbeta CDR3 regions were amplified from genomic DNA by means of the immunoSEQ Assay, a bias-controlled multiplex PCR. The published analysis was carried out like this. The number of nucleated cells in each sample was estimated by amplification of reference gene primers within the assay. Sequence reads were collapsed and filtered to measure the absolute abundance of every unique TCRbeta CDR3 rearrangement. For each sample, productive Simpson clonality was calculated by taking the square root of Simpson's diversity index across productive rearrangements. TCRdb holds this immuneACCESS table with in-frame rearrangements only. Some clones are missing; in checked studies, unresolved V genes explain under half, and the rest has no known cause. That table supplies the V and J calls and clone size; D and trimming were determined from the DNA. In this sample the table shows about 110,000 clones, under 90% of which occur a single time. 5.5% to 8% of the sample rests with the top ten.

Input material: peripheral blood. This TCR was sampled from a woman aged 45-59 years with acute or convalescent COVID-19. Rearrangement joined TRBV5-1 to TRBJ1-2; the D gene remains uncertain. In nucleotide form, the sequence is TGCGCCAGCGGCTACACCGCTCCTAACTATGGCTACACCTTC. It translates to CASGYTAPNYGYTF.